These T cell receptor beta chains were read from a single sample in a study of regulatory T cells in long-lasting Graves disease. Each CDR3 protein is one row after TCRdb ran MiXCR on the multiplex PCR reads. The table includes around 400,000 distinct CDR3 sequences, around a sixth detected once. This material consisted of peripheral blood mononuclear cells (PBMCs), taken at new diagnosis, from a patient treated with antithyroid drugs. The receptors were sampled from a female donor with Graves disease. CDR3s include the opening cysteine and the closing phenylalanine or tryptophan. Each record gives: D gene, clone size, V gene, J gene, CDR3 DNA, CDR3 protein. A D gene is named only where the DNA matches it firmly. The listing skips clone size in some rows; elsewhere it reads once, few, many or a size class.

D gene: .; clone size: many; V gene: TRBV27; J gene: TRBJ2-7; CDR3 DNA: TGTGCCAGCGGCGGCGTCCTCTACGAGCAGTACTTC; CDR3 protein: CASGGVLYEQYF
D gene: .; clone size: .; V gene: TRBV10-2; J gene: TRBJ1-2; CDR3 DNA: TGCGCCAGCAGTGAGGGGGGGGCTAACTGGGTAGGCTACACCTTC; CDR3 protein: CASSEGGANWVGYTF
D gene: .; clone size: many; V gene: TRBV3-1; J gene: TRBJ2-1; CDR3 DNA: TGTGCCAGCAGCCAAGAAACTGGCAGTCCCTACAATGAGCAGTTCTTC; CDR3 protein: CASSQETGSPYNEQFF
D gene: TRBD1; clone size: few; V gene: TRBV6-1; J gene: TRBJ1-1; CDR3 DNA: TGTGCCAGCAGCCATATACAGGGGGTCAGCACTGAAGCTTTCTTT; CDR3 protein: CASSHIQGVSTEAFF
D gene: TRBD2; clone size: many; V gene: TRBV18; J gene: TRBJ2-3; CDR3 DNA: TGTGCCAGCTCCACGGGACTAGCGGGGGAAAATACGCAGTATTTT; CDR3 protein: CASSTGLAGENTQYF
D gene: TRBD1; clone size: many; V gene: TRBV9; J gene: TRBJ2-1; CDR3 DNA: TGTGCCAGCAGCGTGGGACAGTACAATGAGCAGTTCTTC; CDR3 protein: CASSVGQYNEQFF
D gene: TRBD1; clone size: few; V gene: TRBV5-5; J gene: TRBJ1-2; CDR3 DNA: TGTGCCAGCAGCCCCGTGGACAGGCCTCTCTATGGCTACACCTTC; CDR3 protein: CASSPVDRPLYGYTF
D gene: TRBD1; clone size: many; V gene: TRBV7-2; J gene: TRBJ2-1; CDR3 DNA: TGTGCCAGCAGCTTATTGGGCAGGGGGTCAAATGAGCAGTTCTTC; CDR3 protein: CASSLLGRGSNEQFF
D gene: TRBD2; clone size: few; V gene: TRBV10-3; J gene: TRBJ2-3; CDR3 DNA: TGTGCCACGGCAGGCGGGAGTAGGTGGAGCACAGATACGCAGTATTTT; CDR3 protein: CATAGGSRWSTDTQYF
D gene: .; clone size: .; V gene: TRBV27; J gene: TRBJ2-3; CDR3 DNA: TGTGCCAGCAGTTTATCGGTTTGGGCGCGGGATACGCAGTATTTT; CDR3 protein: CASSLSVWARDTQYF
D gene: TRBD1; clone size: many; V gene: TRBV5-1; J gene: TRBJ2-3; CDR3 DNA: TGCGCCAGCAATTCCAGGGGGTCAAACGCGGATACGCAGTATTTT; CDR3 protein: CASNSRGSNADTQYF
D gene: .; clone size: .; V gene: TRBV19; J gene: TRBJ2-5; CDR3 DNA: TGTGCCAGTAGTATACGGGGCGAGACCCAGTACTTC; CDR3 protein: CASSIRGETQYF
D gene: .; clone size: .; V gene: TRBV7-2; J gene: TRBJ2-7; CDR3 DNA: TGTGCCAGCAGCCAAGCCTATTCGAACGAGCAGTACTTC; CDR3 protein: CASSQAYSNEQYF
D gene: TRBD2; clone size: many; V gene: TRBV27; J gene: TRBJ2-3; CDR3 DNA: TGTGCCAGCAGTCGACAGGGACTAGCGGGAGACGATACGCAGTATTTT; CDR3 protein: CASSRQGLAGDDTQYF
D gene: TRBD2; clone size: .; V gene: TRBV3-1; J gene: TRBJ2-1; CDR3 DNA: TGTGCCAGCAGCCAAGATCGTAGCGGGAGGGCAAATGAGCAGTTCTTC; CDR3 protein: CASSQDRSGRANEQFF
D gene: TRBD2; clone size: many; V gene: TRBV20-1; J gene: TRBJ2-1; CDR3 DNA: TGCAGTGCTACTGGGTCTAGCGGGGGCAATGAGCAGTTCTTC; CDR3 protein: CSATGSSGGNEQFF
D gene: TRBD1; clone size: many; V gene: TRBV6-2/TRBV6-3; J gene: TRBJ2-1; CDR3 DNA: TGTGCCAGCAGTGTTACGGGTAGAACAGGGGGGTGGAATGAGCAGTTCTTC; CDR3 protein: CASSVTGRTGGWNEQFF
D gene: .; clone size: .; V gene: TRBV19; J gene: TRBJ2-3; CDR3 DNA: TGTGCCAGTAGTCCATTGGGGGCAGGGAACACAGATACGCAGTATTTT; CDR3 protein: CASSPLGAGNTDTQYF